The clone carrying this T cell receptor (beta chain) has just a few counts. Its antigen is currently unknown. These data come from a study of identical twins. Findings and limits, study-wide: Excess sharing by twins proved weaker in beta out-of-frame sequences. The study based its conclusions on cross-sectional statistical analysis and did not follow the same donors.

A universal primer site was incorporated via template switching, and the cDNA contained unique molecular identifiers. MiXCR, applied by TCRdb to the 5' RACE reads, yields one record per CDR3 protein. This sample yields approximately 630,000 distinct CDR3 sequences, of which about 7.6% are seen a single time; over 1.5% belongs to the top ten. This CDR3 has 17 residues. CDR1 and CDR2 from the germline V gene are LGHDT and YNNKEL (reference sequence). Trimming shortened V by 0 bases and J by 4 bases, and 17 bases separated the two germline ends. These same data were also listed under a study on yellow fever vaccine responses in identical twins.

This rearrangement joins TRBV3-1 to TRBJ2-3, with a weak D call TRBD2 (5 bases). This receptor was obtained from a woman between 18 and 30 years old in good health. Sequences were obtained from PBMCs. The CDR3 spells CASSQDFPDGGSDTQYF. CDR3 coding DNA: TGTGCCAGCAGCCAAGATTTTCCCGATGGAGGCTCAGATACGCAGTATTTT.